This record looks at one T cell receptor beta chain sequence and its context. This clonotype showed up many times. There is no known antigen for this receptor. No per-base quality is available; no much larger clone lies one base away. The sequencer listed for this sample is Illumina HiSeq 2500. Quantitative 5'-RACE with molecular barcodes was the method used to prepare the TCR beta libraries. On the authors' methods: A new computational method, built on a probabilistic model of VDJ rearrangement, was used to identify disease-linked TCR variants. The raw public reads went through TCRdb reprocessing: fastp at Q25, MiXCR clone calling, in-frame beta chains kept. Here each entry gathers all rows of one CDR3 protein and keeps the most common genes and DNA. The V and J calls, along with clone size, are taken from TCRdb and not from the paper's own processing. The sample table holds 130,000 or so distinct CDR3 sequences, of which over 6% were seen once. The top ten hold 9% to 15% of the sample.

The data stem from a study of CD8 T cells in ankylosing spondylitis (dated by TCRdb to 2016 to 2017). Turning to the overall study: T cell receptor beta repertoires were profiled in healthy donors and ankylosing spondylitis patients so that disease-linked TCR variants could be found. In total, the full study cohort was made up of 100 to 140 healthy donors and 25 or so ankylosing spondylitis patients. Peripheral blood samples were taken, and synovial fluid was additionally collected from ankylosing spondylitis patients. Broad study findings and their caveats: The disease-linked clones had a CD8+ phenotype and were found at relatively low frequencies in peripheral blood. Blood from ankylosing spondylitis patients appeared to be characterized by a TCR beta motif made up of eight highly homologous amino acid variants. Significant enrichment of the disease-linked clones was reported in matched synovial fluid samples from ankylosing spondylitis patients. Some motif variants were previously reported in synovial fluid and blood of reactive arthritis patients, suggesting common disease-initiation mechanisms.

Clipping removes 1 base from V and 5 bases from J, with 6 as the unmatched junction base count. CDR1 MDHEN and CDR2 SYDVKM were looked up in the germline V gene. Counted from cysteine to phenylalanine, this CDR3 has 17 amino acids. The retained sequence is limited to the CDR3, 51 bases, with the frame set at the first base. Recombination connected TRBV28 to TRBJ2-3; 13 junctional bases match TRBD2. The receptor comes from a male donor with ankylosing spondylitis or in good health (not recorded which). Sequencing was done on a sample of blood, either unsorted or a sorted T cell fraction (not recorded which). The nucleotide sequence is TGTGCCAGCAGTTTATATACTAGCGGGAGGGCCAGAGATACGCAGTATTTT. It translates to CASSLYTSGRARDTQYF.